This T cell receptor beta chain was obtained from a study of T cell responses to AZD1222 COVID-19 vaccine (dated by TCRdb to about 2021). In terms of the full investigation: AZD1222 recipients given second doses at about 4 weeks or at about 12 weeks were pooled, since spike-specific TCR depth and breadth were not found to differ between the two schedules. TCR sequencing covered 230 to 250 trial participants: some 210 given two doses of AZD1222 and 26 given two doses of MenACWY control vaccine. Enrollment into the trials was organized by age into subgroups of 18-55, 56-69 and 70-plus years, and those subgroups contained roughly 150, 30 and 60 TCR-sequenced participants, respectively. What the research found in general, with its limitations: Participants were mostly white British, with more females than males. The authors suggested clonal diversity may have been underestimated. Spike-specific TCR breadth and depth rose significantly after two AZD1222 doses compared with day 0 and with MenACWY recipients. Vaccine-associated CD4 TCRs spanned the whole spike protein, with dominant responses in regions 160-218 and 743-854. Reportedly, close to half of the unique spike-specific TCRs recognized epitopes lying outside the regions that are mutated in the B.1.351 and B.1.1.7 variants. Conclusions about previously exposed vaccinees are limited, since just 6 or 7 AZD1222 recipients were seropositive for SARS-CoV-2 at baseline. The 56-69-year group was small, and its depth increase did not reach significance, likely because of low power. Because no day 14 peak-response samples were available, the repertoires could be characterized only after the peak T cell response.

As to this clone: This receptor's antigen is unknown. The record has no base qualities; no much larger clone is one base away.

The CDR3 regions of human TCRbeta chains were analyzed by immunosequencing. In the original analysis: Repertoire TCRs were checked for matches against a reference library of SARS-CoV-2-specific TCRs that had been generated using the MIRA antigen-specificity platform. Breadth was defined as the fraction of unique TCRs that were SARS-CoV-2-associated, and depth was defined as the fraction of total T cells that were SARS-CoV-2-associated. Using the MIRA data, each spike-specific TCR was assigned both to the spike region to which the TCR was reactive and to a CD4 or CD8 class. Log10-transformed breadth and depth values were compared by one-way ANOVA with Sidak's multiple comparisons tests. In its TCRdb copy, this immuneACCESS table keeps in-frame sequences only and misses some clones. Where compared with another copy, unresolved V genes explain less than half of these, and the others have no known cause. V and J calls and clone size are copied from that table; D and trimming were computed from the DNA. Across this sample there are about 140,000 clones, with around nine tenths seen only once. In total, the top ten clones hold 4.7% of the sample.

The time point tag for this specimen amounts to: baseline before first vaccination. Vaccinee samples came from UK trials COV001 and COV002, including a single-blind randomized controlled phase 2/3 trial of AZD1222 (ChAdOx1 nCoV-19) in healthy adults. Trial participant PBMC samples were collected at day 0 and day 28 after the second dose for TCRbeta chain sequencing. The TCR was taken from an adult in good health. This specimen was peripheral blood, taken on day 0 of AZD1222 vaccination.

The CDR3 is CAWSQAGGPKADTQYF. Here is the DNA: TGTGCCTGGAGCCAAGCGGGGGGGCCGAAGGCAGATACGCAGTATTTT. The chain couples TRBV30 to TRBJ2-3; 10 middle bases align to TRBD2. The CDR3 starts with the cysteine, ends with the phenylalanine, and has 16 residues. Solely the CDR3 DNA is kept, with 48 bases framed from the first base. From the germline V gene (reference sequence), CDR1 is GTSNPN and CDR2 is SVGIG. Trimming removed 3 bases from V and 4 bases from J; the gene matches leave 10 bases unexplained.